This is a list of T cell receptor beta chains from one sample in a study of blood T cell repertoires in COVID-19. Some clones are missing from TCRdb's copy, which holds only in-frame ones; the method was immunoSEQ multiplex PCR. This sample yields more than 300,000 clones, of which 80% to 90% are seen a single time; 1.5% to 2.5% belongs to the top ten. The specimen was PBMCs or T cells enriched from blood (not recorded which). The receptors come from a man between 35 and 55 years old in a cohort exposed to, infected with or recovered from COVID-19 (not recorded which). Each CDR3 is given with its conserved first and last residue.

14	TRBJ2-3	TRBV5-1	CASSPLLATDTQYF
14	TRBJ1-2	TRBV6-5	CASSYSGQGAYYTF
15	TRBJ1-4	TRBV27	CASSLNQGRGEKLFF
13	TRBJ2-7	TRBV19	CASTRDTKREQYF
13	TRBJ2-1	TRBV7-2	CASSLYGSNEQFF
14	TRBJ2-5	TRBV11-1	CASSPETGTETQYF
14	TRBJ2-3	TRBV7-2	CASSRGQGWDTQYF
19	TRBJ2-1	TRBV4-2	CASSQVIAGGSGTYNEQFF
14	TRBJ1-2	TRBV12-5	CASGLNAGYDGYTF
12	TRBJ2-1	TRBV7-9	CASSLSGGAQFF
12	TRBJ2-1	TRBV11-2	CASSLDRGGKFF
14	TRBJ1-2	TRBV5-8	CASSFQVSNYGYTF
18	TRBJ1-4	TRBV5-1	CASSKRGQTSTTNEKLFF
17	TRBJ1-1	TRBV5-4	CASTPTQTGGARTEAFF
15	TRBJ2-1	TRBV5-1	CASSGTSSLRNEQFF
16	TRBJ1-1	TRBV10-3	CAISQGYHRGGTEAFF
15	TRBJ2-1	TRBV18	CASSQSSGRRNEQFF
14	TRBJ1-1	TRBV7-2	CASRQGGIGTEAFF
15	TRBJ2-6	TRBV6-2/TRBV6-3	CASSYVSSGANVLTF
15	TRBJ2-2	TRBV28	CASISGGEHTGELFF
10	TRBJ2-1	TRBV12-5	CASGIARQFF
14	TRBJ1-1	TRBV7-6	CASSPGGSNTEAFF
12	TRBJ2-7	TRBV3-1/TRBV3-2	CASSRRGVEQYF
14	TRBJ2-1	TRBV5-1	CASSLEGVYNEQFF
17	TRBJ2-3	TRBV27	CASSLRAQGATRDTQYF
15	TRBJ2-3	TRBV7-7	CASSSGQGAGDTQYF
14	TRBJ2-1	TRBV10-3	CAIRKGAGDNEQFF
19	TRBJ2-1	TRBV11-2	CASSLDRTSGRGTYNEQFF
15	TRBJ2-2	TRBV30	CAWSLAGENTGELFF
16	TRBJ2-1	TRBV14	CASSQGGVGDLYEQFF
17	TRBJ1-5	TRBV6-2/TRBV6-3	CASSYEVGTGNNQPQHF
17	TRBJ2-1	TRBV28	CASSHPTSGHAYNEQFF
15	TRBJ2-6	TRBV6-5	CASSTGESGANVLTF
15	TRBJ1-3	TRBV6-6	CASRGQGFSGNTIYF
15	TRBJ2-1	TRBV6-5	CASSPRDRGYDEQFF
12	TRBJ2-5	TRBV10-3	CASGEQRETQYF
13	TRBJ2-7	TRBV7-9	CASSLERRYEQYF
16	TRBJ2-7	TRBV5-4	CASSRGGGGRPNEQYF
13	TRBJ1-1	TRBV2	CASSERMRGGTFF
11	TRBJ1-2	TRBV5-6	CASSLFEGYTF
14	TRBJ2-7	TRBV25-1	CASSEIGSTYEQYF
16	TRBJ2-1	TRBV28	CASSLRVAGAGNEQFF